A single sample is the source of the 3 T cell receptor beta chains below, sequenced in a study of blood T cell repertoires in COVID-19. Generated by immunoSEQ multiplex PCR, the TCRdb table keeps only in-frame clones and is missing some. The sample has approximately 240,000 clones; 85% to 90% are singletons. Sequencing was carried out using PBMCs or T cells enriched from blood (not recorded which). The source of these receptors is a young woman in a cohort exposed to, infected with or recovered from COVID-19 (not recorded which).

The rearrangement links TRBV14 to TRBJ2-2; 9 bases match TRBD1. The CDR3 length is 14 residues. V shed 4 bases, J shed 5 bases, and the junction held 2 bases outside the gene matches. Germline CDR1 is SGHDN and CDR2 is FVKESK. The CDR3 sequence: CASSLDRGTGELFF. The CDR3 nucleotides are TGTGCCAGCAGCCTAGACAGGGGGACCGGGGAGCTGTTTTTT.

Concerning this clone: Distinct nucleotide sequences in the sample also encode this CDR3. The chain joins TRBV18 to TRBJ1-5, with D possibly TRBD1 on 5 matching bases. The V gene's germline CDR1 is KGHSH and CDR2 LQKENI. V was pared by 3 bases and J by 1 base, with 10 bases between. The CDR3 extends over 15 amino acids. As DNA, the CDR3 is TGTGCCAGCTCACCGGGCAGGGAAAGCAATCAGCCCCAGCATTTT. Translation: CASSPGRESNQPQHF.

J is TRBJ2-3 and V is TRBV13; 7 bases fit TRBD1. CDR1 and CDR2 (germline): PRHDT, FYEKMQ (reference sequence). CDR3 size: 16 residues. Trimming removed 5 bases from V and 2 bases from J; junction bases left unmatched: 10. CDR3 DNA sequence: TGTGCCAGCAGCACGACAGGGCGAGCGGCCACAGATACGCAGTATTTT. It yields the protein CASSTTGRAATDTQYF.